This T cell receptor beta chain was observed in a study of cytomegalovirus exposure and HLA in healthy donors. Study details: Genotyping of 300 to 450 donors showed that around 86% belonged to the Caucasian-associated ancestry cluster. Study-wide points: Specificity for CMV antigens was confirmed in vitro for three of the CMV-associated chains.

This PCR relied on a set of 60 Vbeta primers and 13 Jbeta primers. Clones were sequenced by immunoSEQ multiplex PCR, and TCRdb holds only the in-frame ones, with some missing. The table shows 100,000 to 150,000 clones, with around 80% occurring only once. In regard to this clone: The antigen is unknown.

The CDR3 length is 15 residues. Looked up from germline, CDR1 is SGDLS and CDR2 is YYNGEE. Trimming cost V 6 bases and J 0 bases; bases outside gene matches: 5. Sequenced material: PBMCs. The genes are TRBV9 and TRBJ2-3; 9 positions agree with TRBD2. The receptor was isolated from a woman aged 18-35 years in good health and CMV-seropositive. This chain's CDR3 is CASKGGGASTDTQYF. The DNA for the CDR3 is TGTGCCAGCAAGGGCGGGGGGGCAAGCACAGATACGCAGTATTTT. The full variable domain, with the rest looked up from reference TRBV9 and TRBJ2-3, is DSGVTQTPKHLITATGQRVTLRCSPRSGDLSVYWYQQSLDQGLQFLIQYYNGEERAKGNILERFSAQQFPDLHSELNLSSLELGDSALYFCASKGGGASTDTQYFGPGTRLTVL.